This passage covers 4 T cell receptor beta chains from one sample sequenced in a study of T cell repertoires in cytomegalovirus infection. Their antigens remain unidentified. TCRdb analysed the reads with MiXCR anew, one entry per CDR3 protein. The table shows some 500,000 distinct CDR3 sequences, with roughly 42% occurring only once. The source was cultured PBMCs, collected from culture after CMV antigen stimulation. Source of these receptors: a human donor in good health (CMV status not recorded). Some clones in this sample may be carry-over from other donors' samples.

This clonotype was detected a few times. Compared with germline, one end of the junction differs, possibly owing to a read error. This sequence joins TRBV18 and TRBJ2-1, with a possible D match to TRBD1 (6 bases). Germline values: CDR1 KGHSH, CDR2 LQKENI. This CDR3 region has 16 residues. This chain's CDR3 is CASSPQGQIRSGEQFF. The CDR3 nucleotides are TGTGCCAGCTCCCCACAGGGTCAAATAAGGTCCGGTGAGCAGTTCTTC.

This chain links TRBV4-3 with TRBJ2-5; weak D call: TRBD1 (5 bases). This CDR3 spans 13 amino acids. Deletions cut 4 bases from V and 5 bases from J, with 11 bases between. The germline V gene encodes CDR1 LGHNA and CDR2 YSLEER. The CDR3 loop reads CASSPTVRETQYF. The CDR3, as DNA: TGCGCCAGCAGCCCGACAGTCAGGGAGACCCAGTACTTC.

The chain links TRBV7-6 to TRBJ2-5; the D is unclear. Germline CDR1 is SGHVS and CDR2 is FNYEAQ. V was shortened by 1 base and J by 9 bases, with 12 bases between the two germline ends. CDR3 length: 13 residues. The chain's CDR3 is CASSLGLGTSQYF. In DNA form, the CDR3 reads TGTGCCAGCAGCTTAGGGCTTGGCACGTCCCAGTACTTC.

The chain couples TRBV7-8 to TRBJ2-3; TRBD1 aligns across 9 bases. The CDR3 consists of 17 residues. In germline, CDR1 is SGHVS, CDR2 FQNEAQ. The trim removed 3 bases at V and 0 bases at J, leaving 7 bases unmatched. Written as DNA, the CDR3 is TGTGCCAGCAGCTTTATTACAGGGACAGGGAGCACAGATACGCAGTATTTT. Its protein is CASSFITGTGSTDTQYF.